A selection of T cell receptor beta chains follows, all from one sample in a study of cytomegalovirus exposure and HLA in healthy donors. Produced via immunoSEQ multiplex PCR; TCRdb's table is partial and in-frame only. The sample holds 90,000 or so clones, approximately 76% seen once. Specimen: PBMCs. Receptor source: a young man in good health and CMV-seropositive. CDR3s include the opening cysteine and the closing phenylalanine or tryptophan. The order of the fields is J gene, V gene, D gene, clone size, CDR3 DNA, CDR3 protein. The D gene is left open where the match is weak. Clone size, where shown, is once, few, many, or a class for clones that have expanded.

j_call: TRBJ1-6
v_call: TRBV6-5
d_call: TRBD1
clone_size: NA
cdr3_nt: TGTGCCAGCAGTCATCTAGGACAGGATAATTCACCCCTCCACTTT
cdr3_aa: CASSHLGQDNSPLHF

j_call: TRBJ2-6
v_call: TRBV18
d_call: NA
clone_size: NA
cdr3_nt: TGTGCCAGCTCACCAGGGACTGAACCCTCTGGGGCCAACGTCCTGACTTTC
cdr3_aa: CASSPGTEPSGANVLTF

j_call: TRBJ1-4
v_call: TRBV7-2
d_call: TRBD1
clone_size: NA
cdr3_nt: TGTGCCAGCAGCCGCAGGGGGCGGAGTGAAAAACTGTTTTTT
cdr3_aa: CASSRRGRSEKLFF

j_call: TRBJ2-5
v_call: TRBV5-1
d_call: TRBD1
clone_size: NA
cdr3_nt: TGCGCCAGCAGCTCTCCAGGGGGAGAGACCCAGTACTTC
cdr3_aa: CASSSPGGETQYF

j_call: TRBJ1-1
v_call: TRBV6-1
d_call: NA
clone_size: NA
cdr3_nt: TGTGCCAGCAGTCCCCCGGAGGGCACTGAAGCTTTCTTT
cdr3_aa: CASSPPEGTEAFF

j_call: TRBJ2-5
v_call: TRBV7-3
d_call: TRBD1
clone_size: NA
cdr3_nt: TGTGCCAGCAGCTCGGGACAGGGGGGACAAGAGACCCAGTACTTC
cdr3_aa: CASSSGQGGQETQYF

j_call: TRBJ1-1
v_call: TRBV13
d_call: NA
clone_size: NA
cdr3_nt: TGTGCCAGCAGCACACAAAGACAGACGGGTGAAGCTTTCTTT
cdr3_aa: CASSTQRQTGEAFF

j_call: TRBJ2-7
v_call: TRBV7-8
d_call: NA
clone_size: NA
cdr3_nt: TGTGCCAGCAGCGCACAGGGCTACGAGCAGTACTTC
cdr3_aa: CASSAQGYEQYF

j_call: TRBJ2-1
v_call: TRBV7-9
d_call: NA
clone_size: NA
cdr3_nt: TGTGCCAGCAGCTCTTTAAACATGAATGAGCAGTTCTTC
cdr3_aa: CASSSLNMNEQFF

j_call: TRBJ2-3
v_call: TRBV5-1
d_call: NA
clone_size: NA
cdr3_nt: TGCGCCAGCAGCTTGTACTCTACCAACACAGATACGCAGTATTTT
cdr3_aa: CASSLYSTNTDTQYF

j_call: TRBJ1-1
v_call: TRBV30
d_call: NA
clone_size: NA
cdr3_nt: TGTGCCTGGAGCCCCGCACCCGGGATGGGCACTGAAGCTTTCTTT
cdr3_aa: CAWSPAPGMGTEAFF

j_call: TRBJ1-1
v_call: TRBV5-1
d_call: TRBD1
clone_size: NA
cdr3_nt: TGCGCCAGCAGCTCCCGACAGGGGGGTTTTATGAACACTGAAGCTTTCTTT
cdr3_aa: CASSSRQGGFMNTEAFF

j_call: TRBJ1-2
v_call: TRBV27
d_call: TRBD1
clone_size: NA
cdr3_nt: TGTGCCAGCAGTTTATCCCCGGGACAGTCCTATGGCTACACCTTC
cdr3_aa: CASSLSPGQSYGYTF

j_call: TRBJ2-7
v_call: TRBV5-1
d_call: TRBD2
clone_size: NA
cdr3_nt: TGCGCCAGCAGTACTGGACTAGCGGGGGTCTACGAGCAGTACTTC
cdr3_aa: CASSTGLAGVYEQYF

j_call: TRBJ2-6
v_call: TRBV19
d_call: NA
clone_size: NA
cdr3_nt: TGTGCCAGTAGTAACCTCAGGGGACCTGGGGCCAACGTCCTGACTTTC
cdr3_aa: CASSNLRGPGANVLTF

j_call: TRBJ2-7
v_call: TRBV28
d_call: TRBD1
clone_size: NA
cdr3_nt: TGTGCCAGCAGTGTTAGCAACAGGGGTGGTTACGAGCAGTACTTC
cdr3_aa: CASSVSNRGGYEQYF

j_call: TRBJ1-6
v_call: TRBV14
d_call: NA
clone_size: NA
cdr3_nt: TGTGCCAGCAGCCAAGGGACAAATTATAATTCACCCCTCCACTTT
cdr3_aa: CASSQGTNYNSPLHF

j_call: TRBJ1-1
v_call: TRBV28
d_call: TRBD1
clone_size: NA
cdr3_nt: TGTGCCAGCAGATCCCAGGGGGCCTGGACTGAAGCTTTCTTT
cdr3_aa: CASRSQGAWTEAFF

j_call: TRBJ1-1
v_call: TRBV9
d_call: NA
clone_size: NA
cdr3_nt: TGTGCCAGCAGCGTAGGGGGGCCGTTCACTGAAGCTTTCTTT
cdr3_aa: CASSVGGPFTEAFF

j_call: TRBJ2-3
v_call: TRBV7-3
d_call: TRBD2
clone_size: NA
cdr3_nt: TGTGCCAGCAGCTTAGGTGGGGGGGGTGGTACGCAGTATTTT
cdr3_aa: CASSLGGGGGTQYF

j_call: TRBJ1-3
v_call: TRBV6-1
d_call: NA
clone_size: few
cdr3_nt: TGTGCCAGCAGTGAAGTAAACTCTGGAAACACCATATATTTT
cdr3_aa: CASSEVNSGNTIYF

j_call: TRBJ1-4
v_call: TRBV9
d_call: NA
clone_size: NA
cdr3_nt: TGTGCCAGCAGCGTAGCGGGGGGGGATAATGAAAAACTGTTTTTT
cdr3_aa: CASSVAGGDNEKLFF

j_call: TRBJ2-5
v_call: TRBV6-4
d_call: TRBD1
clone_size: NA
cdr3_nt: TGTGCCAGCAGTCCACAACCGGGACAGGGACCAGAGACCCAGTACTTC
cdr3_aa: CASSPQPGQGPETQYF

j_call: TRBJ1-5
v_call: TRBV7-9
d_call: NA
clone_size: NA
cdr3_nt: TGTGCCAGCAGCGCCGGGGTAGGTCAGCCCCAGCATTTT
cdr3_aa: CASSAGVGQPQHF

j_call: TRBJ1-1
v_call: TRBV7-3
d_call: NA
clone_size: once
cdr3_nt: TGTTCCAGCAGCTTAACGTCTGGGGGGGGCACTGAAGCTTTCTTT
cdr3_aa: CSSSLTSGGGTEAFF

j_call: TRBJ1-3
v_call: TRBV5-5
d_call: NA
clone_size: NA
cdr3_nt: TGTGCCAGCAGCTCAGGACTCTTGGACACCATATATTTT
cdr3_aa: CASSSGLLDTIYF

j_call: TRBJ2-3
v_call: TRBV28
d_call: TRBD2
clone_size: NA
cdr3_nt: TGTGCCAGCAGTCCACCTCGGGTTAGCGGGGCGCCATATAGCACAGATACGCAGTATTTT
cdr3_aa: CASSPPRVSGAPYSTDTQYF

j_call: TRBJ2-7
v_call: TRBV11-2
d_call: TRBD2
clone_size: NA
cdr3_nt: TGTGCCAGCAGCCCTCTTAAGCGTCGGGGGGACTACGAGCAGTACTTC
cdr3_aa: CASSPLKRRGDYEQYF

j_call: TRBJ2-1
v_call: TRBV11-1
d_call: NA
clone_size: few
cdr3_nt: TGTGCCAGCAGTACTCAAAGGGGGGGGAACAATGAGCAGTTCTTC
cdr3_aa: CASSTQRGGNNEQFF

j_call: TRBJ2-5
v_call: TRBV13
d_call: TRBD1
clone_size: few
cdr3_nt: TGTGCCAGCAGCTTCCCGGGGGACAGGGGAGAAGAGACCCAGTACTTC
cdr3_aa: CASSFPGDRGEETQYF

j_call: TRBJ1-1
v_call: TRBV19
d_call: TRBD1
clone_size: NA
cdr3_nt: TGTGCCAGTAGTTCCGGGGGGGGACAGGGAGACACTGAAGCTTTCTTT
cdr3_aa: CASSSGGGQGDTEAFF

j_call: TRBJ2-7
v_call: TRBV5-1
d_call: TRBD1
clone_size: NA
cdr3_nt: TGCGCCAGCAGCTTGGGGGGACAGTCCTACGAGCAGTACTTC
cdr3_aa: CASSLGGQSYEQYF

j_call: TRBJ1-4
v_call: TRBV19
d_call: TRBD1
clone_size: few
cdr3_nt: TGTGCCAGTAAACCGGGACAGGGTAATGAAAAACTGTTTTTT
cdr3_aa: CASKPGQGNEKLFF

j_call: TRBJ1-6
v_call: TRBV10-1
d_call: TRBD1
clone_size: NA
cdr3_nt: TGCGCCAGACGACGACAGGGGACGTTTATTTCACCCCTCCACTTT
cdr3_aa: CARRRQGTFISPLHF

j_call: TRBJ1-5
v_call: TRBV9
d_call: TRBD1
clone_size: NA
cdr3_nt: TGTGCCAGCAGCGCGCAGGGGGAGCCTTATCAGCCCCAGCATTTT
cdr3_aa: CASSAQGEPYQPQHF

j_call: TRBJ2-5
v_call: TRBV7-9
d_call: NA
clone_size: NA
cdr3_nt: TGTGCCAGCAGCTTAGGGACAGCTGGGCAGGGAGAGACCCAGTACTTC
cdr3_aa: CASSLGTAGQGETQYF

j_call: TRBJ1-2
v_call: TRBV7-3
d_call: NA
clone_size: NA
cdr3_nt: TGTGCCAGCAGCTTACAGGGGACGGGTATAGCTGGCTACACCTTC
cdr3_aa: CASSLQGTGIAGYTF

j_call: TRBJ2-6
v_call: TRBV2
d_call: NA
clone_size: NA
cdr3_nt: TGTGCCAGCAATCGAGGCTCGATCGGGAGCTCTGGGGCCAACGTCCTGACTTTC
cdr3_aa: CASNRGSIGSSGANVLTF

j_call: TRBJ2-7
v_call: TRBV7-2
d_call: NA
clone_size: NA
cdr3_nt: TGTGCCAGCAGTTACCGCGAGGCATACTACGAGCAGTACTTC
cdr3_aa: CASSYREAYYEQYF

j_call: TRBJ1-4
v_call: TRBV6-5
d_call: TRBD1
clone_size: NA
cdr3_nt: TGTGCCACCAAAAAGACCGGGACAGATGAAAAACTGTTTTTT
cdr3_aa: CATKKTGTDEKLFF

j_call: TRBJ2-7
v_call: TRBV5-6
d_call: TRBD2
clone_size: NA
cdr3_nt: TGTGCCAGCAGCTTGGCTGGGACTAGCGGGGCCCCGTACTTC
cdr3_aa: CASSLAGTSGAPYF

j_call: TRBJ1-5
v_call: TRBV6-6
d_call: TRBD1
clone_size: NA
cdr3_nt: TGTGCCAGCAGTCAGAAGGGGGCTCAGCCCCAGCATTTT
cdr3_aa: CASSQKGAQPQHF

j_call: TRBJ2-7
v_call: TRBV28
d_call: TRBD2
clone_size: NA
cdr3_nt: TGTGCCAGCAGTCATCGGACTAGCCGATACGAGCAGTACTTC
cdr3_aa: CASSHRTSRYEQYF

j_call: TRBJ1-6
v_call: TRBV5-4
d_call: NA
clone_size: NA
cdr3_nt: TGTGCCAGCAGCTTCGACAGCTATAATTCACCCCTCCACTTT
cdr3_aa: CASSFDSYNSPLHF

j_call: TRBJ1-4
v_call: TRBV5-8
d_call: NA
clone_size: NA
cdr3_nt: TGTGCCAGCAGCTTCAACTCCAGGGAGGGCGAAAAACTGTTTTTT
cdr3_aa: CASSFNSREGEKLFF

j_call: TRBJ2-7
v_call: TRBV30
d_call: TRBD2
clone_size: NA
cdr3_nt: TGTGCCTGGGGGGACCTGGGACTAGCGGGGAGCGAGCAGTACTTC
cdr3_aa: CAWGDLGLAGSEQYF

j_call: TRBJ2-4
v_call: TRBV12-5
d_call: TRBD2
clone_size: NA
cdr3_nt: TGTGCTAGTGCCTCGGCTGGGCTAGCGGGGGGGTGGTACATTCAGTACTTC
cdr3_aa: CASASAGLAGGWYIQYF

j_call: TRBJ1-6
v_call: TRBV4-3
d_call: NA
clone_size: NA
cdr3_nt: TGCGCCAGCAGCCAAACGGGGGATTCACCCCTCCACTTT
cdr3_aa: CASSQTGDSPLHF

j_call: TRBJ1-6
v_call: TRBV5-1
d_call: NA
clone_size: NA
cdr3_nt: TGCGCCAGCAGCTTACAGGGACCATATAATTCACCCCTCCACTTT
cdr3_aa: CASSLQGPYNSPLHF

j_call: TRBJ2-1
v_call: TRBV6-6
d_call: TRBD2
clone_size: NA
cdr3_nt: TGTGCCAGCAGTTCAGGACTAGCGGGGGACTACAATGAGCAGTTCTTC
cdr3_aa: CASSSGLAGDYNEQFF

j_call: TRBJ1-3
v_call: TRBV23-1
d_call: TRBD1
clone_size: NA
cdr3_nt: TGCGCCAGCAGCCGAGACAGGGGAAGTGGAAACACCATATATTTT
cdr3_aa: CASSRDRGSGNTIYF

j_call: TRBJ1-2
v_call: TRBV7-9
d_call: TRBD1
clone_size: NA
cdr3_nt: TGTGCCAGCAGCTTAGGGACAGGGAACGGCTACACCTTC
cdr3_aa: CASSLGTGNGYTF

j_call: TRBJ2-5
v_call: TRBV2
d_call: TRBD1
clone_size: NA
cdr3_nt: TGTGCCAGCAGTGGCTTAGTGTTGGGACAGAAATGGGAGACCCAGTACTTC
cdr3_aa: CASSGLVLGQKWETQYF

j_call: TRBJ2-1
v_call: TRBV2
d_call: NA
clone_size: NA
cdr3_nt: TGTGCCAGCAGTGGATCAGGGAATCCCAATGAGCAGTTCTTC
cdr3_aa: CASSGSGNPNEQFF